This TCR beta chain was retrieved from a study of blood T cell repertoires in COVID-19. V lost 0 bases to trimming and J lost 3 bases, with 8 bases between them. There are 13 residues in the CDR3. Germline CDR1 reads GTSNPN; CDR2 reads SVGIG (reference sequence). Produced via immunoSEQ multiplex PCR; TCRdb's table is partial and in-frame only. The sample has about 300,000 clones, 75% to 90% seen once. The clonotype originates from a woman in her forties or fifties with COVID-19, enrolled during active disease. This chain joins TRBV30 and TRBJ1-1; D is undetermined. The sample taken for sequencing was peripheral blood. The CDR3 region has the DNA TGTGCCTGGAGTGTAACGGGGTACACTGAAGCTTTCTTT. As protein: CAWSVTGYTEAFF.